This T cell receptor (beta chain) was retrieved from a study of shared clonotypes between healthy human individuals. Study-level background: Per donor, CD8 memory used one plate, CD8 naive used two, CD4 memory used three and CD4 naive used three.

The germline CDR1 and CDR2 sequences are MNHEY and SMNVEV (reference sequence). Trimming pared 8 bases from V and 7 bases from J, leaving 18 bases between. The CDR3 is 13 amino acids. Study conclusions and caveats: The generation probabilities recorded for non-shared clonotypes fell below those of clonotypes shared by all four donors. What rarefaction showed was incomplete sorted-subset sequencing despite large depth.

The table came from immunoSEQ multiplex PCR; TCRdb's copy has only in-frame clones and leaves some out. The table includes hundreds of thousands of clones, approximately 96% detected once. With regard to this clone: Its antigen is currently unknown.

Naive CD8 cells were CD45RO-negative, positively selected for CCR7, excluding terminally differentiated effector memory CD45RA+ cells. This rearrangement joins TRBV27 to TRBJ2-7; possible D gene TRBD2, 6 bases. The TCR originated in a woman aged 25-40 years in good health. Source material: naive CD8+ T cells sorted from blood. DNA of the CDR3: TGTGCCAGCCGGGCGGAGGGGATAGGGGAGCAGTACTTC. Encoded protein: CASRAEGIGEQYF.